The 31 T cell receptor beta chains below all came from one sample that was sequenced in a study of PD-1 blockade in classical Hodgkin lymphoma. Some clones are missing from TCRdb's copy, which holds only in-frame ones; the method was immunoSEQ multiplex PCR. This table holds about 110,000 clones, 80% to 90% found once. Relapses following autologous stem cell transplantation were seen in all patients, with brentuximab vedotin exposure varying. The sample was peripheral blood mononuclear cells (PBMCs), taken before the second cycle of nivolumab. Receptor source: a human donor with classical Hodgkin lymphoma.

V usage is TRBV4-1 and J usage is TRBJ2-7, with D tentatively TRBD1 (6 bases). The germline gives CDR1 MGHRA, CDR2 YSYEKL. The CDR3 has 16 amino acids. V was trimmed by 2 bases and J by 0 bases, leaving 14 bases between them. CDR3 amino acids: CASSQSPGASSYEQYF. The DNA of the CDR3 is TGCGCCAGCAGCCAATCTCCAGGGGCAAGCTCCTACGAGCAGTACTTC.

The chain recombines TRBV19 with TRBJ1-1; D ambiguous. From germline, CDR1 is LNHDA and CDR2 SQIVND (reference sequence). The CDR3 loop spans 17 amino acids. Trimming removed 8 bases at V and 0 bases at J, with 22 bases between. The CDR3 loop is CASGDGPVFTMNTEAFF. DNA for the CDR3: TGTGCCAGTGGCGACGGGCCAGTATTCACGATGAACACTGAAGCTTTCTTT.

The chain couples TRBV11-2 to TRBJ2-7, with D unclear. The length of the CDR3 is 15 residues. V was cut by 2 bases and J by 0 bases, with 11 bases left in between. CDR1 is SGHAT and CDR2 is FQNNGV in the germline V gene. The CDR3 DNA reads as TGTGCCAGCAGCTTAAGTCGCGTAACCTCCTACGAGCAGTACTTC. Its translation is CASSLSRVTSYEQYF.

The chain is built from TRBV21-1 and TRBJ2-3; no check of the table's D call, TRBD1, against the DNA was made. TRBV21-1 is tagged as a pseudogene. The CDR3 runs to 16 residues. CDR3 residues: CASSKDPGGRTDTQYF. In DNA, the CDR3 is TGTGCCAGCAGCAAAGATCCAGGGGGCAGAACAGATACGCAGTATTTT.

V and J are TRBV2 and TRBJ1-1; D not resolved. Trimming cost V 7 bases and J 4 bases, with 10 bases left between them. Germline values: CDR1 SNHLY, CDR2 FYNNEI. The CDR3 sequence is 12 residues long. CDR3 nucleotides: TGTGCCAGCACCTCAAGGGCCACTGAAGCTTTCTTT. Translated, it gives CASTSRATEAFF.

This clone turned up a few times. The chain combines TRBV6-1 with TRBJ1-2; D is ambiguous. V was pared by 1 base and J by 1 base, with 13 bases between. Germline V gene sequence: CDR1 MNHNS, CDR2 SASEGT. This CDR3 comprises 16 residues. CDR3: CASSEEGQAGNYGYTF. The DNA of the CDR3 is TGTGCCAGCAGTGAAGAAGGTCAGGCGGGTAACTATGGCTACACCTTC.

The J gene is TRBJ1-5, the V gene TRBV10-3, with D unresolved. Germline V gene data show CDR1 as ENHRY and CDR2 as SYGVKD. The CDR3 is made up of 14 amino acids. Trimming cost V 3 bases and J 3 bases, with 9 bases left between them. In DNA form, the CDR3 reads TGTGCCATCAGTGATTCCGAAATCAATCAGCCCCAGCATTTT. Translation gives CAISDSEINQPQHF.

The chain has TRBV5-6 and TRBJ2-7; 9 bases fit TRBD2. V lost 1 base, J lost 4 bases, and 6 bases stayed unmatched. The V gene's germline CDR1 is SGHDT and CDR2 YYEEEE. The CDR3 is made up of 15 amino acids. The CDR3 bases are TGTGCCAGCAGCTTGCCTAGCGGGATTCGGTACGAGCAGTACTTC. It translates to CASSLPSGIRYEQYF.

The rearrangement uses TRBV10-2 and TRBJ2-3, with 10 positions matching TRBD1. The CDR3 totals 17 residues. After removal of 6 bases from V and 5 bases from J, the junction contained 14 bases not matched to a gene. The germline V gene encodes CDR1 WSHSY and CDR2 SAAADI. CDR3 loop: CASSRDYGTGVGDTQYF. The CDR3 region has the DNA TGCGCCAGCAGCCGAGACTACGGGACAGGGGTAGGAGATACGCAGTATTTT.

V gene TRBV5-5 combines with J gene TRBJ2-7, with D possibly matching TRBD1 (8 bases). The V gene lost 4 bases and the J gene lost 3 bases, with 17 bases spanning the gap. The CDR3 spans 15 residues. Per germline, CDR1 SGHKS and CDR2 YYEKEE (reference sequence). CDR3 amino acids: CASSRSGTGNYEQYF. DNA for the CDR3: TGTGCCAGCAGCAGAAGCGGGACAGGAAACTACGAGCAGTACTTC.

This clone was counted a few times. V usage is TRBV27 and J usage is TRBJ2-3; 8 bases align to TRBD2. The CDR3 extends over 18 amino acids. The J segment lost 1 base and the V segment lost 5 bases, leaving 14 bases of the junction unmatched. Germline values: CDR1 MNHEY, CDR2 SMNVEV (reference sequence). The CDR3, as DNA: TGTGCCAGCAGTCCCCTAAAGCTCCGGGGGGGCGGCACAGATACGCAGTATTTT. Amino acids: CASSPLKLRGGGTDTQYF.

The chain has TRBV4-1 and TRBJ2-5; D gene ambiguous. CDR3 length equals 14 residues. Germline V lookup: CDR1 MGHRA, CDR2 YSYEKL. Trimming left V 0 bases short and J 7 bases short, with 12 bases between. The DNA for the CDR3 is TGCGCCAGCAGCCAAGAACGGCACACGCGGACCCAGTACTTC. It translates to CASSQERHTRTQYF.

This CDR3 is CASSLGPGTSTDTQYF. CDR3 coding DNA: TGCGCCAGCAGCTTGGGGCCCGGGACTAGCACAGATACGCAGTATTTT. V usage is TRBV5-1 and J usage is TRBJ2-3; maybe TRBD2 (6 bases). The germline V and J ends were trimmed by 0 bases and 0 bases, with 11 bases remaining between them. Germline V lookup: CDR1 SGHRS, CDR2 YFSETQ. The CDR3 has 16 amino acids.

The CDR3 protein is CASSYPGQSNTEAFF. DNA for the CDR3: TGTGCCAGCAGTTACCCTGGACAGTCGAACACTGAAGCTTTCTTT. This chain links TRBV6-5 with TRBJ1-1; the D gene is possibly TRBD1 (6 bases). Germline V CDR1 and CDR2: MNHEY, SVGAGI. This CDR3 is 15 amino acids long. Trimming took 2 bases from V and 1 from J, leaving 11 bases between them.

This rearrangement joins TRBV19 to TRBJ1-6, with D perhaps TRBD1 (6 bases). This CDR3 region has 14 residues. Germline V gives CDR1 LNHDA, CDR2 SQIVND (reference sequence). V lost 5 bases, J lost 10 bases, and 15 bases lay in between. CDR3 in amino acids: CASSSRQVKSPLHF. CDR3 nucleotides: TGTGCCAGTAGTTCCAGACAGGTTAAATCACCCCTCCACTTT.

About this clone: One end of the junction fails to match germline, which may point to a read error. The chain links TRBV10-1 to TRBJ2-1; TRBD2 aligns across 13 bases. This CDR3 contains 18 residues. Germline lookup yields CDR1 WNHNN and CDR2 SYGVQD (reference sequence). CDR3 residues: CASSDLGLAGDSDNEQFF. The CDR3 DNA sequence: TGCGCCAGCAGTGATCTCGGACTAGCGGGAGACTCCGACAATGAGCAGTTCTTC.

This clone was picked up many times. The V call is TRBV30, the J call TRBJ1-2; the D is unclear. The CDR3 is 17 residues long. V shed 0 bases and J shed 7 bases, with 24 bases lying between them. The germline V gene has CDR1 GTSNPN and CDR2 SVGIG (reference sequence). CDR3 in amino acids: CAWSVRTSGRRGTGYTF. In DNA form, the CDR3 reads TGTGCCTGGAGTGTACGGACCTCTGGGCGTCGGGGAACTGGCTACACCTTC.

The CDR3: CASSFINQPQHF. The CDR3 DNA reads TGTGCCAGCAGCTTCATTAATCAGCCCCAGCATTTT. The chain links TRBV5-6 to TRBJ1-5; D ambiguous. The germline V gene encodes CDR1 SGHDT and CDR2 YYEEEE. V shed 2 bases and J shed 4 bases, with 4 bases lying between them. The CDR3 spans 12 residues.

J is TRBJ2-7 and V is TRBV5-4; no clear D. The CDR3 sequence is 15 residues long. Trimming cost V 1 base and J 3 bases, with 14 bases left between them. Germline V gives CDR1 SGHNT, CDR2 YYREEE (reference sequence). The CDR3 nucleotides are TGTGCCAGCAGCTTGAGTGGGTCAGAGGTCTACGAGCAGTACTTC. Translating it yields CASSLSGSEVYEQYF.

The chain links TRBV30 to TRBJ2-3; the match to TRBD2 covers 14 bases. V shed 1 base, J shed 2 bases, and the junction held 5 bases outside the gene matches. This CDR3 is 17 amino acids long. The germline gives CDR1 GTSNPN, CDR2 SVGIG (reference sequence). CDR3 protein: CAWSDGTSGSITDTQYF. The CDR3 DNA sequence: TGTGCCTGGAGTGACGGGACTAGCGGGAGCATCACAGATACGCAGTATTTT.

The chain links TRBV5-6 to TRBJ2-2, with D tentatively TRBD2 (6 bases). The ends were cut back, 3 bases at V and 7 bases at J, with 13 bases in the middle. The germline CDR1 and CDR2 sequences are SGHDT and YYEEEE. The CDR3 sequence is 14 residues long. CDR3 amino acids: CASSSPGGVGELFF. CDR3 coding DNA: TGTGCCAGCAGCTCGCCCGGGGGTGTCGGGGAGCTGTTTTTT.

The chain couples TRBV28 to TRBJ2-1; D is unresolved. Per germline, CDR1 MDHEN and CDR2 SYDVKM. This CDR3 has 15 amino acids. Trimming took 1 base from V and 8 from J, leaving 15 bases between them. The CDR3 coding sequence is TGTGCCAGCAGTTTATACAGAGGCTCTTCGGATGAGCAGTTCTTC. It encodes CASSLYRGSSDEQFF.

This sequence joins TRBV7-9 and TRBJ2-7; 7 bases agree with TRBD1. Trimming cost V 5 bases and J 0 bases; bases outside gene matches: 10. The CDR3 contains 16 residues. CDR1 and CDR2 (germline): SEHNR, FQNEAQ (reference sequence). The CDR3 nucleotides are TGTGCCAGCAGCGATACGACAGGGCCAAGCTCCTACGAGCAGTACTTC. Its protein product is CASSDTTGPSSYEQYF.

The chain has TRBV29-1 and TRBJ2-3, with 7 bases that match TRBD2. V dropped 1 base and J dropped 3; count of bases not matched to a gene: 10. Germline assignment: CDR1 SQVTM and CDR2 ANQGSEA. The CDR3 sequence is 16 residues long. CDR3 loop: CSVEGSSSGGTDTQYF. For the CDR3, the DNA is TGCAGCGTTGAAGGGTCCTCCTCGGGAGGAACAGATACGCAGTATTTT.

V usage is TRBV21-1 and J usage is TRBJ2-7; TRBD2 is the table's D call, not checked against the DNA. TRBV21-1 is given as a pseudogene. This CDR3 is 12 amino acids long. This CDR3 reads CASSNSYYEQYF. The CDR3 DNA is TGTGCCAGCAGCAATTCCTACTACGAGCAGTACTTC.

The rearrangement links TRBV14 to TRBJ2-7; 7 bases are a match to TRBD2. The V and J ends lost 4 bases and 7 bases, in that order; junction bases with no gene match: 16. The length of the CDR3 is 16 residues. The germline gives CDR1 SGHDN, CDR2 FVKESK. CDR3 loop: CASSPVEGLAAFEQYF. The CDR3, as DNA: TGTGCCAGCAGCCCAGTGGAGGGGCTAGCGGCCTTTGAGCAGTACTTC.

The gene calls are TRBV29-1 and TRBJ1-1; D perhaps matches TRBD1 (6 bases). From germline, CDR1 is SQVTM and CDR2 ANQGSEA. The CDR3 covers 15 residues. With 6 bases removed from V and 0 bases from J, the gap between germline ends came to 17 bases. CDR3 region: CSVRTADSMNTEAFF. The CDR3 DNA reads TGCAGCGTGAGGACAGCGGACTCCATGAACACTGAAGCTTTCTTT.

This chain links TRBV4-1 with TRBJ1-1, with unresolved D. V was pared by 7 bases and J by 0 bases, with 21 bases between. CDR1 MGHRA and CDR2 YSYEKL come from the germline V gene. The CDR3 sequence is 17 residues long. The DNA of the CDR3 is TGCGCCAGCAAGCCCTCCCCCCCCCGCCGCATGAACACTGAAGCTTTCTTT. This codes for CASKPSPPRRMNTEAFF.

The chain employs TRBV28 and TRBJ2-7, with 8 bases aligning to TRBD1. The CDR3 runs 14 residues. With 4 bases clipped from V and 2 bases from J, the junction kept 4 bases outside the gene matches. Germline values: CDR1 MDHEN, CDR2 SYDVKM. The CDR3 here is CASSWTGPAYEQYF. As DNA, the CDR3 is TGTGCCAGCAGTTGGACAGGGCCAGCCTACGAGCAGTACTTC.

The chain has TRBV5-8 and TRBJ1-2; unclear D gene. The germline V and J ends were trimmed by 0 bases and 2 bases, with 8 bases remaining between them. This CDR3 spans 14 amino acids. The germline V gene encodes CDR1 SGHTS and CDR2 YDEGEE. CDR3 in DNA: TGTGCCAGCAGCTTGGAACTGCTGAACTATGGCTACACCTTC. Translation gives CASSLELLNYGYTF.

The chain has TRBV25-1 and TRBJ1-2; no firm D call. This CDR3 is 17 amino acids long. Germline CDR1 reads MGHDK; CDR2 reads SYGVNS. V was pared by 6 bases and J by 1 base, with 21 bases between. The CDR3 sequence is CASSPTAGASDNYGYTF. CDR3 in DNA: TGTGCCAGCAGCCCCACTGCCGGAGCCTCGGATAACTATGGCTACACCTTC.